The 12 T cell receptor beta chains below come from one sample, sequenced in a study of shared clonotypes between healthy human individuals. Generated by immunoSEQ multiplex PCR, the TCRdb table keeps only in-frame clones and is missing some. The sample has about 640,000 clones, 55% to 75% seen once. Sample: memory CD4+ T cells sorted from blood. The subset denotes: CD45RA-negative fraction. The receptors originated from a young woman in good health.

The chain has TRBV27 and TRBJ1-1, with D maybe TRBD1 (5 bases). Germline CDR1 reads MNHEY; CDR2 reads SMNVEV (reference sequence). CDR3 size: 15 residues. Trimming left V 3 bases short and J 0 bases short, with 11 bases between. The CDR3 DNA reads TGTGCCAGCAGTTTTAGGGGACGGTTGAACACTGAAGCTTTCTTT. It codes for CASSFRGRLNTEAFF.

J is TRBJ2-7 and V is TRBV7-9; D might be TRBD2 (6 bases). There are 13 residues in the CDR3. The V and J ends lost 3 bases and 3 bases respectively, with 9 bases between them. Per germline, CDR1 SEHNR and CDR2 FQNEAQ (reference sequence). The CDR3 region has the DNA TGTGCCAGCAGCTTTGGGGGGAACTACGAGCAGTACTTC. Translation: CASSFGGNYEQYF.

About this clone: The identical CDR3 is also encoded by other nucleotide sequences in the sample. The genes are TRBV6-5 and TRBJ1-5, with TRBD1 matching over 9 bases. Germline CDR1 MNHEY, CDR2 SVGAGI. V was clipped by 6 bases and J by 2 bases; unmatched bases: 2. There are 14 residues in the CDR3. Here the CDR3 DNA reads TGTGCCAGCAGCCGACAGGGGGGCAATCAGCCCCAGCATTTT. This encodes CASSRQGGNQPQHF.

The chain joins TRBV4-2 to TRBJ1-5; no clear D gene. Trimming cost V 1 base and J 2 bases, with 15 bases left between them. Germline CDR1 reads LGHNA; CDR2 reads YNFKEQ. This CDR3 is 17 amino acids long. The CDR3 DNA is TGTGCCAGCAGCCAAGGCTCTCCCCTCCTTGGCAATCAGCCCCAGCATTTT. Translating gives CASSQGSPLLGNQPQHF.

V gene TRBV5-8 combines with J gene TRBJ2-5; 7 bases match TRBD2. V dropped 6 bases and J dropped 2; count of bases not matched to a gene: 10. The CDR3 is 15 residues long. CDR1 and CDR2 (germline): SGHTS, YDEGEE. In nucleotides, the CDR3 is TGTGCCAGCACTTCGGCTTTAGCGGGTCAAGAGACCCAGTACTTC. As protein: CASTSALAGQETQYF.

V is TRBV28 and J is TRBJ2-7, with D hard to call. Trimming removed 0 bases at V and 4 bases at J, with 16 bases between. The CDR3 contains 16 residues. Germline assignment: CDR1 MDHEN and CDR2 SYDVKM. Written as DNA, the CDR3 is TGTGCCAGCAGTTTATGGACAACTCACAAGTCTTACGAGCAGTACTTC. Its protein product is CASSLWTTHKSYEQYF.

The CDR3 DNA follows: TGTGCCAGCCTAAGCGGGAGGGGGAACACCGGGGAGCTGTTTTTT. As protein: CASLSGRGNTGELFF. The chain combines TRBV11-1 with TRBJ2-2, with TRBD2 identical over 10 bases. Germline V gives CDR1 SGHAT, CDR2 FQDESV (reference sequence). The V gene end was trimmed by 8 bases and the J gene end by 1 base; junction bases not matched to a gene: 4. The CDR3 has 15 residues.

This clone came up once. This sequence joins TRBV28 and TRBJ1-3, with D uncertain. The germline V and J ends were trimmed by 4 bases and 8 bases, with 9 bases remaining between them. Germline assignment: CDR1 MDHEN and CDR2 SYDVKM. The CDR3 runs to 12 residues. The CDR3 DNA reads as TGTGCCAGCAGTTCGATAGCTGACACCATATATTTT. Translated: CASSSIADTIYF.

Only one count was recorded for this clone. This sequence joins TRBV5-1 and TRBJ2-7; 9 bases match TRBD1. The CDR3 is 16 residues long. CDR1 and CDR2 from the germline V gene are SGHRS and YFSETQ. V gave up 4 bases and J gave up 3 bases; unmatched junction bases: 11. CDR3 sequence (DNA): TGCGCCAGCAGCCTCAGGGTGGGACAGGGTATCTACGAGCAGTACTTC. Translating it yields CASSLRVGQGIYEQYF.

CDR3 DNA sequence: TGTGCCAGCAGTGGAGGGACTGCGCGCTCTGGGGCCAACGTCCTGACTTTC. This sequence encodes CASSGGTARSGANVLTF. The rearrangement links TRBV2 to TRBJ2-6, with a tentative D call TRBD2 (6 bases). V shed 4 bases and J shed 0 bases, with 13 bases lying between them. The germline CDR1 and CDR2 sequences are SNHLY and FYNNEI. The length of the CDR3 is 17 residues.

The chain combines TRBV7-2 with TRBJ2-6; TRBD1 aligns across 7 bases. The J segment lost 0 bases and the V segment lost 5 bases, leaving 4 bases of the junction unmatched. Germline V gene sequence: CDR1 SGHTA, CDR2 FQGNSA. The CDR3 is made up of 16 amino acids. CDR3 protein: CASSPTGSSGANVLTF. The CDR3 bases are TGTGCCAGCAGCCCGACAGGGAGCTCTGGGGCCAACGTCCTGACTTTC.

The chain couples TRBV6-6 to TRBJ2-7, with D possibly TRBD1 on 5 matching bases. This CDR3 region has 16 residues. CDR1 and CDR2 from the germline V gene are MNHNY and SVGAGI (reference sequence). With 6 bases removed from V and 1 base from J, the gap between germline ends came to 19 bases. CDR3 protein: CASSPMFTGHSYEQYF. The CDR3 DNA reads TGTGCCAGCAGCCCTATGTTCACAGGACATTCCTACGAGCAGTACTTC.